The rows below give T cell receptor beta chains drawn from one sample of a study of T cell responses to AZD1222 COVID-19 vaccine. The data were produced by immunoSEQ multiplex PCR, yet TCRdb's version contains in-frame clones alone and is incomplete. The sample has 100,000 to 150,000 clones, over 75% seen once; the top ten hold approximately 20%. Sequences were derived from peripheral blood, sampled on day 0 of AZD1222 vaccination. Receptors originate from an adult in good health. Each CDR3 is given with its conserved first and last residue. Each record gives: J gene, D gene, clone size, V gene, CDR3 DNA, CDR3 protein. The D gene is left open where the match is weak. Clone sizes are given selectively: once, few, many, or a class where the clone is expanded.

>TRBJ2-3|TRBD1|few|TRBV6-2/TRBV6-3
TGTGCCAGCACCCCGGGACAGGGGATCCCAGATACGCAGTATTTT
CASTPGQGIPDTQYF
>TRBJ2-2|NA|few|TRBV5-8
TGTGCCAGCAGCTTATTAAGAAACGCGAACACCGGGGAGCTGTTTTTT
CASSLLRNANTGELFF
>TRBJ1-4|NA|NA|TRBV6-5
TGTGCCAGCAGTTACTATGGGCGGAGCGATAATGAAAAACTGTTTTTT
CASSYYGRSDNEKLFF
>TRBJ1-5|NA|once|TRBV7-2
TGTGCCAGCAGCTTAGTTCGGGGGGCTGGTCAGCCCCAGCATTTT
CASSLVRGAGQPQHF
>TRBJ1-6|TRBD1|once|TRBV7-9
TGTGCCAGCAGCTCGAGGGGACAGGAGAGGGCCTATAATTCACCCCTCCACTTT
CASSSRGQERAYNSPLHF
>TRBJ1-1|TRBD1|NA|TRBV5-5
TGTGCCAGCAGCGGACAGGGGGCTGTGAACACTGAAGCTTTCTTT
CASSGQGAVNTEAFF
>TRBJ1-5|NA|once|TRBV11-2
TGTGCCAGCAGCCGCGGGGGGCCTAAATCAGCCCAGCATTTT
CASSRGGPKSAQHF
>TRBJ1-2|NA|once|TRBV21-1
TGTGCCAGCAGCAAGAGCAGGGTGGTAGGTGGCTACACCTTC
CASSKSRVVGGYTF
>TRBJ1-5|TRBD1|NA|TRBV18
TGTGCCAGCTCACCTGACAGGGAAGTGCAGCCCCAGCATTTT
CASSPDREVQPQHF
>TRBJ1-6|NA|NA|TRBV5-1
TGCGCCAGCAGCTTGGGGGGCCAGTATAATTCACCCCTCCACTTT
CASSLGGQYNSPLHF
>TRBJ2-1|TRBD2|NA|TRBV4-2
TGTGCCAGCAGCTCCAGCGGGGGGGCCTCCTACAATGAGCAGTTCTTC
CASSSSGGASYNEQFF
>TRBJ1-2|TRBD1|NA|TRBV7-8
TGTGCCAGCAGCGCAACGACAGGGTTGGGCTACACCTTC
CASSATTGLGYTF
>TRBJ2-7|NA|NA|TRBV7-8
TGTGCCAGCAGCGCGGGACGTGAGGGCTACGAGCAGTACTTC
CASSAGREGYEQYF
>TRBJ2-4|NA|NA|TRBV5-6
TGTGCCAGCAGCTCGACACGGGGGCTCAAAAACATTCAGTACTTC
CASSSTRGLKNIQYF
>TRBJ2-4|TRBD1|NA|TRBV12-3/TRBV12-4
TGTGCCAGCAGGGTGACAGGGAAAAACATTCAGTACTTC
CASRVTGKNIQYF
>TRBJ1-1|NA|few|TRBV10-3
TGTGCCATCAGTGAATTCGGGGGGAACACTGAAGCTTTCTTT
CAISEFGGNTEAFF
>TRBJ1-4|NA|NA|TRBV7-9
TGTGCCAGCAGCTTAGCGGGGCCTGGGGAAAAACTGTTTTTT
CASSLAGPGEKLFF
>TRBJ1-3|NA|once|TRBV18
TGTGCCAGCTCACCGAGCAGGATTTCAAGAAACACCATATATTTT
CASSPSRISRNTIYF
>TRBJ1-5|NA|NA|TRBV6-5
TGTGCCATAGGAACTCAAGGGGAGAATCAGCCCCAGCATTTT
CAIGTQGENQPQHF
>TRBJ2-7|NA|NA|TRBV9
TGTGCCAGCAGCACTCGCGAGGGGGAAGGGGCCTACGAGCAGTACTTC
CASSTREGEGAYEQYF
>TRBJ1-3|NA|NA|TRBV4-1
TGCGCCAGCAGCCCCCGAGCAGGTTCGCCTGGAAACACCATATATTTT
CASSPRAGSPGNTIYF
>TRBJ2-2|TRBD1|NA|TRBV7-8
TGTGCCAGCAGCCCCCCCGGGACAGTGAACACCGGGGAGCTGTTTTTT
CASSPPGTVNTGELFF
>TRBJ2-6|TRBD1|NA|TRBV7-2
TGTGCCAGCAGCCCCCCATTTGGACAGGGACTTGTTGGGGCCAACGTCCTGACTTTC
CASSPPFGQGLVGANVLTF
>TRBJ1-1|NA|NA|TRBV5-4
TGTGCCAGCAGCTTGGGGCAGGGAGGATACACTGAAGCTTTCTTT
CASSLGQGGYTEAFF
>TRBJ2-7|NA|NA|TRBV3-1/TRBV3-2
TGTGCCAGCAGTCCCTCCCCGAGCCGGGTGGACTACGAGCAGTACTTC
CASSPSPSRVDYEQYF
>TRBJ2-5|NA|NA|TRBV9
TGTGCCAGCAGCGTAGGGGCCGACGTCAAGGAGACCCAGTACTTC
CASSVGADVKETQYF
>TRBJ1-6|NA|once|TRBV25-1
TGTGCCAGCAGTGAAAGTTGGCCGGGGGATTCACCCCTCCACTTT
CASSESWPGDSPLHF
>TRBJ2-7|NA|NA|TRBV2
TGTGCCAGCCGCGGGACTCAGTCCTACGAGCAGTACTTC
CASRGTQSYEQYF
>TRBJ2-1|NA|NA|TRBV18
TGTGCCAGCTCACCCTCCGTGGGGGCCGGTCAGTTCTTC
CASSPSVGAGQFF
>TRBJ2-1|NA|NA|TRBV7-2
TGTGCCAGCAGCTCCCGGAATGAGCAGTTCTTC
CASSSRNEQFF
>TRBJ2-2|TRBD1|NA|TRBV9
TGTGCCAGCAGTATACAGGGGGCGGGCACCGGGGAGCTGTTTTTT
CASSIQGAGTGELFF
>TRBJ1-6|NA|NA|TRBV5-6
TGTGCCAGCAGCTGGACAGTCAATTCACCCCTCCACTTT
CASSWTVNSPLHF
>TRBJ1-1|NA|once|TRBV7-3
TGTGCCAGCAGCTTATTCGGCAGGTTAGCGGAAGCTTTCTTT
CASSLFGRLAEAFF
>TRBJ2-1|NA|NA|TRBV5-5
TGTGCCAGCAGCTTGAGAGGGGACCCCAATGAGCAGTTCTTC
CASSLRGDPNEQFF
>TRBJ1-1|NA|NA|TRBV30
TGTGCCTCAAAAGGTGGAACTGAAGCTTTCTTT
CASKGGTEAFF
>TRBJ1-5|NA|NA|TRBV28
TGTGCCAGCACTCCGACGGGCAACAATCAGCCCCAGCATTTT
CASTPTGNNQPQHF
>TRBJ2-3|NA|NA|TRBV5-1
TGCGCCAGCAGCTTGGACATCAGGACAGATACGCAGTATTTT
CASSLDIRTDTQYF
>TRBJ1-3|NA|NA|TRBV11-2
TGTGCCAGCAGCTTAGGGTTGGTTTCTGGAAACACCATATATTTT
CASSLGLVSGNTIYF
>TRBJ1-3|NA|NA|TRBV27
TGTGCCAGCAGTTTGAATGTTAACTCTGGAAACACCATATATTTT
CASSLNVNSGNTIYF
>TRBJ1-4|NA|NA|TRBV4-3
TGCGCCAGCAGCCAAGCAAGGGGGACAACTAATGAAAAACTGTTTTTT
CASSQARGTTNEKLFF
>TRBJ2-7|NA|NA|TRBV5-6
TGTGCCAGCAGCCCTCGGACCCCCTACGAGCAGTACTTC
CASSPRTPYEQYF
>TRBJ2-7|NA|NA|TRBV5-4
TGTGCCAGCAGCTTGAAGGGAAATTCCTACGAGCAGTACTTC
CASSLKGNSYEQYF
>TRBJ2-1|TRBD2|NA|TRBV7-3
TGTGCCAGCAGCCCCGGACTAGCGGGGATGGATGAGCAGTTCTTC
CASSPGLAGMDEQFF
>TRBJ1-2|NA|NA|TRBV20-1
TGCAGTGCCCCGCCGGGGAATGGCTACACCTTC
CSAPPGNGYTF
>TRBJ1-1|NA|NA|TRBV12-3/TRBV12-4
TGTGCCAGCAGTTTAAATGGTGGCGTCGCTTTCTTT
CASSLNGGVAFF
>TRBJ2-1|NA|NA|TRBV10-3
TGTGCCATCAGTGCCTATTGGAGCGACGGACACAATGAGCAGTTCTTC
CAISAYWSDGHNEQFF
>TRBJ1-6|TRBD1|NA|TRBV7-9
TGTGCCAGCAGCGAAGGGACAGGGATATATTCACCCCTCCACTTT
CASSEGTGIYSPLHF
>TRBJ1-5|NA|NA|TRBV5-6
TGTGCCAGCAGCTTAGCGACACTTAATCAGCCCCAGCATTTT
CASSLATLNQPQHF
>TRBJ1-6|NA|NA|TRBV18
TGTGCCAGCTCACCGATGACAGCAGATAATTCACCCCTCCACTTT
CASSPMTADNSPLHF
>TRBJ2-1|NA|NA|TRBV9
TGTGCCAGCAGCGTAGGAGGGGGGTCCTGGCAACTGCGTTCGGACAATGAGCAGTTCTTC
CASSVGGGSWQLRSDNEQFF
>TRBJ1-2|NA|NA|TRBV5-6
TGTGCCAGCAGCTTGAGTCTCGGAGTCTCCTTC
CASSLSLGVSF
>TRBJ1-1|NA|NA|TRBV5-6
TGTGCCAGCAGCCCAACTCTTTCGGGCACTGAAGCTTTCTTT
CASSPTLSGTEAFF
>TRBJ1-5|NA|NA|TRBV28
TGTGCCTCCTTAGGGCCCTATCAGCCCCAGCATTTT
CASLGPYQPQHF
>TRBJ1-1|NA|NA|TRBV18
TGTGCCAGCTCACCACCAAGACCGCAGGGGAGCACTGAAGCTTTCTTT
CASSPPRPQGSTEAFF
>TRBJ1-5|TRBD1|NA|TRBV19
TGTGCCAGTAGTAACCCAACTGGACAGGGCTCGGGGAGCAATCAGCCCCAGCATTTT
CASSNPTGQGSGSNQPQHF
>TRBJ1-3|NA|NA|TRBV30
TGTGCCTGGACAGGGTCCGGAAACACCATATATTTT
CAWTGSGNTIYF
>TRBJ1-6|TRBD1|NA|TRBV7-9
TGTGCCAGCAGCAGAAAGGGACAGCTTAATTCACCCCTCCACTTT
CASSRKGQLNSPLHF
>TRBJ2-7|TRBD1|once|TRBV7-9
TGTGCCAGCAGCTTCGACGGGACAGGGGGCTACGAGCAGTACTTC
CASSFDGTGGYEQYF
>TRBJ1-2|NA|NA|TRBV6-5
TGTGCCAGCAGACCCTCCGGCGGATATGGCTACACCTTC
CASRPSGGYGYTF
>TRBJ1-1|NA|NA|TRBV5-1
TGCGCCAGCAGCGGAGGGGGTTTACGGGGCACTGAAGCTTTCTTT
CASSGGGLRGTEAFF